The next 9 T cell receptor beta chains were all read from a single sample in a study of blood T cell repertoires in COVID-19. Data came from immunoSEQ multiplex PCR; TCRdb stores just in-frame clones and leaves some out. The table has under 250,000 clones, around 82% seen once. The sequenced material came from peripheral blood. The source of these receptors is a woman between 50 and 59 years old with acute or convalescent COVID-19.

As DNA, the CDR3 is TGTGCCAGCAGCCAGGGGACAATCAATCAGCCCCAGCATTTT. Protein product: CASSQGTINQPQHF. This chain uses TRBV3-1 (or the pseudogene TRBV3-2) with TRBJ1-5, with a possible D match to TRBD1 (6 bases). The CDR3 consists of 14 residues. V dropped 3 bases and J dropped 3 bases, with 9 bases sitting between them. Germline V gene data show CDR1 as LGHDT and CDR2 as YNNKEL (reference sequence).

This chain uses TRBV13 with TRBJ2-2, with TRBD2 matching 7 bases. Losses at the gene ends were 2 bases for V and 5 bases for J; bases not matched to a gene: 8. Germline V gene sequence: CDR1 PRHDT, CDR2 FYEKMQ (reference sequence). The CDR3 totals 16 residues. The DNA for the CDR3 is TGTGCCAGCAGCTTACCCTCGGGGAGGGGAACCGGGGAGCTGTTTTTT. Amino acid sequence: CASSLPSGRGTGELFF.

The sample holds a few counts of this clone. The chain's CDR3 is CASSQEGATTNTEAFF. The CDR3 region has the DNA TGCGCCAGCAGCCAAGAGGGGGCCACAACGAACACTGAAGCTTTCTTT. This chain connects TRBV4-1 to TRBJ1-1, with D possibly being TRBD1 (6 bases). With 0 bases removed from V and 1 base from J, the gap between germline ends came to 12 bases. This CDR3 spans 16 amino acids. Germline V gene data show CDR1 as MGHRA and CDR2 as YSYEKL.

J is TRBJ2-2 and V is TRBV28; 8 bases map to TRBD1. This CDR3 has 15 residues. Looked up from germline, CDR1 is MDHEN and CDR2 is SYDVKM. After removal of 3 bases from V and 5 bases from J, the junction contained 5 bases not matched to a gene. The CDR3: CASSFDRGRTGELFF. CDR3 nucleotides: TGTGCCAGCAGTTTTGACAGGGGTCGGACCGGGGAGCTGTTTTTT.

The chain recombines TRBV7-9 with TRBJ1-6; 7 nucleotides line up with TRBD1. Per the germline V gene, CDR1 is SEHNR and CDR2 is FQNEAQ (reference sequence). V lost 2 bases to trimming and J lost 13 bases; unmatched junction nucleotides: 5. The CDR3 is made up of 13 amino acids. The CDR3 DNA reads as TGTGCCAGCAGCTTAATTACAGGGGACCCCCTCCACTTT. It is translated as CASSLITGDPLHF.

This sequence joins TRBV3-1 (or the pseudogene TRBV3-2) and TRBJ1-5; 12 bases line up with TRBD1. From germline, CDR1 is LGHDT and CDR2 YNNKEL (reference sequence). CDR3 length: 15 residues. V gave up 3 bases and J gave up 6 bases; unmatched junction bases: 3. In DNA form, the CDR3 reads TGTGCCAGCAGCCAGGGACAGGGGGCCACTCAGCCCCAGCATTTT. Protein: CASSQGQGATQPQHF.

This chain uses TRBV5-1 with TRBJ1-2; tentative D call: TRBD1 (6 bases). CDR3 length equals 15 residues. In germline, CDR1 is SGHRS, CDR2 YFSETQ. The V end was cut by 4 bases, the J end by 4 bases, with 17 bases between. The chain's CDR3 is CASSPEPQDSYGYTF. DNA for the CDR3: TGCGCCAGCAGCCCAGAGCCTCAGGACAGCTATGGCTACACCTTC.

The chain carries TRBV2 and TRBJ1-4; D ambiguous. The CDR3 sequence is 14 residues long. The germline V gene encodes CDR1 SNHLY and CDR2 FYNNEI. V was pared by 7 bases and J by 6 bases, with 15 bases between. CDR3 protein: CASTSGISDEKLFF. CDR3 nucleotides: TGTGCCAGCACCTCGGGGATCTCTGATGAAAAACTGTTTTTT.

CDR3 DNA sequence: TGTGCCAGCAGTTCCCAACAGCTCTCTGGAAACACCATATATTTT. It codes for CASSSQQLSGNTIYF. The V and J genes are TRBV28 and TRBJ1-3, with no clear D. The V gene lost 4 bases and the J gene lost 0 bases, with 10 bases spanning the gap. The germline CDR1 and CDR2 sequences are MDHEN and SYDVKM. The CDR3 is made up of 15 amino acids. Based on the CDR3 plus reference TRBV28 and TRBJ1-3, the full variable domain is DVKVTQSSRYLVKRTGEKVFLECVQDMDHENMFWYRQDPGLGLRLIYFSYDVKMKEKGDIPEGYSVSREKKERFSLILESASTNQTSMYLCASSSQQLSGNTIYFGEGSWLTVV.